Below are 10 T cell receptor beta chains sequenced from a single sample in a study of T cells expressing NK-cell markers. TCRdb re-called the 5' RACE reads and catalogs CDR3 proteins one per entry, DNA excluded. Its clone listing holds 350,000 to 400,000 distinct CDR3 sequences. What was sequenced was blood T cells: a sorted CD56 or NKG2C T cell subset, CD4+ or CD8+ T cells, or bulk PBMC T cells (not recorded which). The receptors derive from a woman aged 50 to 65 in good health.

V usage is TRBV20-1 and J usage is TRBJ2-4; the TCRdb call, TRBD1, lacks DNA for checking. The germline CDR1 and CDR2 sequences are DFQATT and SNEGSKA (reference sequence). This CDR3 has 12 residues. The CDR3 sequence: CSIQGTSNIQYF.

This chain uses TRBV6-5 with TRBJ1-6. The CDR3 is 15 residues long. CDR1 is MNHEY, CDR2 SVGAGI, per germline. The CDR3 reads CASSYVDGYNSPLHF.

The rearrangement links TRBV27 to TRBJ2-1. Germline CDR1 MNHEY, CDR2 SMNVEV (reference sequence). The CDR3 totals 15 residues. This CDR3 reads CASSSRLQIYNEQFF.

V gene TRBV4-1 combines with J gene TRBJ2-7; TCRdb's assignment of TRBD2 cannot be checked, as there is no DNA. The CDR3 runs 17 residues. CDR1 is MGHRA and CDR2 is YSYEKL in the germline V gene. CDR3 amino acids: CASSQVNWRDSSYEQYF.

The chain employs TRBV9 and TRBJ2-1; TCRdb picks TRBD2, but there is no DNA to check that call. Germline V gene data show CDR1 as SGDLS and CDR2 as YYNGEE. The CDR3 is made up of 12 amino acids. The CDR3 sequence is CASSSPGTIQFF. The whole variable domain, remainder taken from reference TRBV9 and TRBJ2-1, is DSGVTQTPKHLITATGQRVTLRCSPRSGDLSVYWYQQSLDQGLQFLIQYYNGEERAKGNILERFSAQQFPDLHSELNLSSLELGDSALYFCASSSPGTIQFFGPGTRLTVL.

The chain uses TRBV5-4 and TRBJ2-5. CDR1 SGHNT and CDR2 YYREEE come from the germline V gene (reference sequence). CDR3 length equals 14 residues. CDR3 sequence reads: CASSLGRLQETQYF.

Here the CDR3 reads CASRLAGGRADTQYF. The rearrangement links TRBV25-1 to TRBJ2-3; TCRdb's assignment of TRBD2 cannot be checked, as there is no DNA. CDR3 length equals 15 residues. Germline CDR1 reads MGHDK; CDR2 reads SYGVNS.

The J gene is TRBJ2-1, the V gene TRBV20-1; checking the TCRdb D call of TRBD2 is not possible without DNA. CDR1 DFQATT and CDR2 SNEGSKA come from the germline V gene (reference sequence). There are 16 residues in the CDR3. CDR3 amino acids: CSARRMGGLFGNEQFF.

The chain combines TRBV29-1 with TRBJ2-7; TCRdb calls TRBD1, which cannot be checked without DNA. The germline V gene has CDR1 SQVTM and CDR2 ANQGSEA. CDR3 length: 13 residues. CDR3: CSAGTDHSYEQYF.

The rearrangement uses TRBV20-1 and TRBJ2-1; with no DNA, the TCRdb D assignment of TRBD2 cannot be verified. The CDR3 spans 13 residues. Germline V gene lookup returns CDR1 DFQATT and CDR2 SNEGSKA (reference sequence). CDR3 protein: CSASGRDSHEQFF.